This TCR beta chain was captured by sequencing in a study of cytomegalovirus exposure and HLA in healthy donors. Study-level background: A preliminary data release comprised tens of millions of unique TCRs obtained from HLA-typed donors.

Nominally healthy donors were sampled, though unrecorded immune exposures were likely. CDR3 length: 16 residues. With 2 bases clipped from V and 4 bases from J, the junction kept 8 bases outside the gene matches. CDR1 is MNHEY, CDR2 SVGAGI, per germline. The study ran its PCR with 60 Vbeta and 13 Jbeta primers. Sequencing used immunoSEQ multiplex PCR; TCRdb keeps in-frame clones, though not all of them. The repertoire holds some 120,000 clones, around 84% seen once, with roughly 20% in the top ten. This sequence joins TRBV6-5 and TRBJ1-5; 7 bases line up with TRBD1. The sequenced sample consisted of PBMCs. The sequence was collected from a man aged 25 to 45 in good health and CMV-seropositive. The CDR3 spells CASSYLDRRLNQPQHF. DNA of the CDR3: TGTGCCAGCAGTTACCTGGACAGGCGTTTGAATCAGCCCCAGCATTTT.